These 26 T cell receptor beta chains were sequenced from one sample in a study of blood T cells in healthy people across ages. A sample-barcoded 5' primer and a J-beta primer mix were used in a second PCR of roughly 7 to 12 cycles. TCRdb redid the calling of the 5' RACE reads with MiXCR, one entry per CDR3 protein. In the table there are about 780,000 distinct CDR3 sequences, around 25% of which are singletons. These data were also reused for a study on T cells of mothers and their children.

The specimen was blood. These receptors originate from a boy younger than 18 in good health.

In this sample, this clonotype turned up a few times. This sequence joins TRBV30 and TRBJ1-3; D unclear. The germline gives CDR1 GTSNPN, CDR2 SVGIG (reference sequence). This CDR3 is 20 amino acids long. Trimming shortened V by 3 bases and J by 0 bases, and 27 bases separated the two germline ends. The CDR3 nucleotides read TGTGCCTGGAGGGTAGACGGGCCCCCGAAGATTTCGGGCTCTGGAAACACCATATATTTT. Its translation is CAWRVDGPPKISGSGNTIYF.

The DNA of the CDR3 is TGCGCCAGCAGCCAAGAAGGAGGGGCCACTGAAGCTTTCTTT. The encoded protein is CASSQEGGATEAFF. V gene TRBV4-1 combines with J gene TRBJ1-1; D might be TRBD1 (5 bases). Deletions cut 0 bases from V and 4 bases from J, with 9 bases between. The CDR3 runs to 14 residues. CDR1 MGHRA and CDR2 YSYEKL come from the germline V gene.

The gene calls are TRBV9 and TRBJ1-4; D possibly corresponds to TRBD1 (6 bases). This CDR3 comprises 16 residues. Germline V gives CDR1 SGDLS, CDR2 YYNGEE. The V gene lost 0 bases and the J gene lost 4 bases, with 13 bases spanning the gap. CDR3 sequence reads: CASSVGVGGFNEKLFF. The CDR3 nucleotides read TGTGCCAGCAGCGTAGGGGTAGGGGGGTTTAATGAAAAACTGTTTTTT.

This clonotype was counted ten times or more. The CDR3 spells CASSGKGFSYGYTF. The CDR3 bases are TGTGCCAGCAGTGGGAAAGGCTTTAGCTATGGCTACACCTTC. J is TRBJ1-2 and V is TRBV25-1; D not resolved. Deletions cut 4 bases from V and 4 bases from J, with 13 bases between. The CDR3 loop spans 14 amino acids. Germline V gene sequence: CDR1 MGHDK, CDR2 SYGVNS.

This clonotype showed up just a few times. This chain uses TRBV6-5 with TRBJ1-2; the D gene is possibly TRBD1 (6 bases). Germline V gene data show CDR1 as MNHEY and CDR2 as SVGAGI. The V and J ends lost 7 bases and 4 bases respectively, with 7 bases between them. The length of the CDR3 is 11 residues. The DNA for the CDR3 is TGTGCCAGCAAGGGGGGCTATGGCTACACCTTC. This sequence encodes CASKGGYGYTF.

This clonotype occurred a few times. J is TRBJ2-7 and V is TRBV2, with a tentative D call TRBD1 (6 bases). CDR1 is SNHLY, CDR2 FYNNEI, per germline. Trimming cost V 10 bases and J 1 base, with 17 bases left between them. The CDR3 extends over 14 amino acids. The CDR3 sequence: CATTQKTGSYEQYF. CDR3 bases: TGTGCCACCACTCAAAAAACAGGGTCCTACGAGCAGTACTTC. Supplemented by reference TRBV2 and TRBJ2-7, the full variable domain reads EPEVTQTPSHQVTQMGQEVILRCVPISNHLYFYWYRQILGQKVEFLVSFYNNEISEKSEIFDDQFSVERPDGSNFTLKIRSTKLEDSAMYFCATTQKTGSYEQYFGPGTRLTVT.

The table lists this clonotype with a few counts. The chain uses TRBV7-9 and TRBJ2-1; 9 nucleotides agree with TRBD1. The CDR3 has 14 residues. V was pared by 5 bases and J by 6 bases, with 5 bases of the junction left unmatched. From germline, CDR1 is SEHNR and CDR2 FQNEAQ (reference sequence). In nucleotides, the CDR3 is TGTGCCAGCAGCCCCCGGGACAGGGTCAATGAGCAGTTCTTC. This translates into CASSPRDRVNEQFF.

The genes are TRBV9 and TRBJ2-7, with TRBD2 as a possible D gene (5 bases). V gave up 3 bases and J gave up 4 bases, with 14 bases separating them. The V gene's germline CDR1 is SGDLS and CDR2 YYNGEE. The CDR3 has 14 residues. The CDR3 is CASSGRTPDYEQYF. CDR3 nucleotides: TGTGCCAGCAGCGGGAGGACGCCAGATTACGAGCAGTACTTC.

This rearrangement joins TRBV12-3 or TRBV12-4 to TRBJ2-7, with D possibly matching TRBD1 (6 bases). Trimming removed 5 bases at V and 4 bases at J, with 18 bases between. The CDR3 loop spans 15 amino acids. The CDR3 region is CASSPGLGTTYEQYF. In DNA, the CDR3 is TGTGCCAGCAGTCCTGGCCTGGGGACAACTTACGAGCAGTACTTC.

This rearrangement joins TRBV6-5 to TRBJ2-5; D unclear. Near its end, the DNA agrees better with TRBJ2-7, so the J call may be wrong. There are 13 residues in the CDR3. The V gene's germline CDR1 is MNHEY and CDR2 SVGAGI. The DNA of the CDR3 is TGTGCCAGCAGTCCACCCCAGCTCTACGAGCAGTACTTC. It is translated as CASSPPQLYEQYF.

This clonotype came up many times. The gene calls are TRBV14 and TRBJ2-5; D may be TRBD1 or TRBD2 (6 bases each). V lost 3 bases, J lost 3 bases, and 23 bases lay in between. CDR3 length: 18 amino acids. Germline CDR1 and CDR2: SGHDN and FVKESK. Here the CDR3 reads CASSHTTGVRGGKETQYF. The CDR3 DNA reads TGTGCCAGCAGCCATACTACGGGTGTCAGGGGAGGAAAAGAGACCCAGTACTTC.

The rearrangement joins TRBV15 to TRBJ2-5; D perhaps matches TRBD1 (6 bases). Trimming pared 0 bases from V and 1 base from J, leaving 15 bases between. CDR1 is LNHNV, CDR2 YYDKDF, per germline (reference sequence). CDR3 length: 17 residues. The chain's CDR3 is CATSRDTRTVLQETQYF. The CDR3 coding sequence is TGTGCCACCAGCAGAGATACCCGGACAGTCCTCCAAGAGACCCAGTACTTC.

With respect to this clonotype: The junction does not match germline at one end; this may be a read error. The rearrangement links TRBV12-3 or TRBV12-4 to TRBJ1-4; D remains unclear. There are 14 residues in the CDR3. DNA for the CDR3: TGTGCCAACAGTTCCGGGGTCAGAGGAGAAAAACTGTTTTTT. Amino acids: CANSSGVRGEKLFF.

This clonotype was detected a few times. The junction differs from germline at one of its ends, possibly a read error. V gene TRBV6-1 combines with J gene TRBJ2-5; 9 bases are a match to TRBD1. Germline assignment: CDR1 MNHNS and CDR2 SASEGT. This CDR3 has 13 residues. The CDR3 region is CASSGQGNRVGLF. As DNA, the CDR3 is TGTGCCAGCAGCGGACAGGGGAATAGGGTGGGTCTCTTC.

The rearrangement links TRBV12-3 or TRBV12-4 to TRBJ2-1, with D perhaps TRBD1 or TRBD2 (6 bases each). CDR3 length equals 17 residues. V lost 8 bases, J lost 1 base, and 21 bases lay in between. The CDR3 DNA is TGTGCCAGCGTAGGGCCATCCGAGGGGGGATCCTACAATGAGCAGTTCTTC. Its translation: CASVGPSEGGSYNEQFF.

V is TRBV5-1 and J is TRBJ2-3, with D perhaps TRBD1 (6 bases). This CDR3 has 14 residues. The germline V gene has CDR1 SGHRS and CDR2 YFSETQ. Trimming cost V 4 bases and J 6 bases, with 15 bases left between them. CDR3 residues: CASSGDRTGDTQYF. DNA of the CDR3: TGCGCCAGCAGCGGGGACCGCACAGGGGATACGCAGTATTTT.

This clonotype was detected only a few times. V usage is TRBV6-6 and J usage is TRBJ2-2; the D is unclear. The CDR3 spans 13 residues. CDR1 MNHNY and CDR2 SVGAGI come from the germline V gene (reference sequence). V dropped 4 bases and J dropped 4 bases, with 7 bases sitting between them. CDR3 sequence (DNA): TGTGCCAGCAGTTGGGATGCCACCGGGGAGCTGTTTTTT. Its translation: CASSWDATGELFF.

V and J are TRBV5-1 and TRBJ1-2; TRBD1 might be the D (6 bases). This CDR3 is 14 amino acids long. CDR1 SGHRS and CDR2 YFSETQ come from the germline V gene. Trimming left V 0 bases short and J 6 bases short, with 12 bases between. This CDR3 is CASSLVAGDDGYTF. CDR3 coding DNA: TGCGCCAGCAGCTTGGTGGCAGGGGATGATGGCTACACCTTC. The whole variable domain, filled in from reference TRBV5-1 and TRBJ1-2, reads KAGVTQTPRYLIKTRGQQVTLSCSPISGHRSVSWYQQTPGQGLQFLFEYFSETQRNKGNFPGRFSGRQFSNSRSEMNVSTLELGDSALYLCASSLVAGDDGYTFGSGTRLTVV.

The J gene is TRBJ2-5, the V gene TRBV20-1; 12 bases align to TRBD2. The CDR3 contains 15 residues. The trim removed 5 bases at V and 1 base at J, leaving 5 bases unmatched. Germline V gene data show CDR1 as DFQATT and CDR2 as SNEGSKA (reference sequence). CDR3 nucleotide sequence: TGCAGTGCTCACGAACTAGCGGGGGGCCAAGAGACCCAGTACTTC. Protein sequence: CSAHELAGGQETQYF.

This clonotype was found a few times. This chain uses TRBV18 with TRBJ2-7; 10 bases agree with TRBD1. J gave up 1 base and V 0 bases, and 3 bases lay outside the gene matches. The CDR3 spans 16 residues. In germline, CDR1 is KGHSH, CDR2 LQKENI. The CDR3 protein is CASSPPAGQGSYEQYF. CDR3 nucleotide sequence: TGTGCCAGCTCACCACCAGCGGGACAGGGGTCCTACGAGCAGTACTTC.

The J gene is TRBJ1-1, the V gene TRBV12-3 or TRBV12-4; 10 bases agree with TRBD1. This CDR3 comprises 14 residues. The ends lost 6 bases at V and 7 bases at J; junction bases unmatched: 8. CDR3 amino acids: CASRNDRGLSEAFF. The CDR3 bases are TGTGCCAGCAGAAATGACAGGGGGCTAAGTGAAGCTTTCTTT.

This clonotype has more than one count but fewer than ten. The chain combines TRBV5-6 with TRBJ2-2; no clear D. Germline CDR1 is SGHDT and CDR2 is YYEEEE. V lost 1 base and J lost 1, with 8 bases in between. CDR3 length: 15 residues. CDR3 sequence (DNA): TGTGCCAGCAGCTTGTTGTTGGAGAACACCGGGGAGCTGTTTTTT. Translated, it gives CASSLLLENTGELFF.

This chain links TRBV3-1 with TRBJ2-1; 8 bases agree with TRBD1. The CDR3 has 13 residues. After removal of 3 bases from V and 8 bases from J, the junction contained 3 bases not matched to a gene. Looked up from germline, CDR1 is LGHDT and CDR2 is YNNKEL (reference sequence). The CDR3 nucleotides read TGTGCCAGCAGCCACCAGGGGGCAGATGAGCAGTTCTTC. Translated: CASSHQGADEQFF.

The rearrangement links TRBV7-2 to TRBJ1-5; 8 positions match TRBD1. The CDR3 length is 14 residues. Germline values: CDR1 SGHTA, CDR2 FQGNSA. Germline trimming cut 5 bases from V and 7 bases from J; bases unmatched to any gene: 7. CDR3 sequence reads: CASSLRQGRQPQHF. CDR3 bases: TGTGCCAGCAGCCTCCGACAGGGGAGGCAGCCCCAGCATTTT.

The rearrangement uses TRBV6-5 and TRBJ2-5; TRBD1 agrees at 10 bases. Trimming at V came to 4 bases and at J to 7 bases, leaving 9 bases not matched to a gene. Germline V gene sequence: CDR1 MNHEY, CDR2 SVGAGI. This CDR3 has 15 residues. CDR3 coding DNA: TGTGCCAGCAGTTCCCCGGGACAGGGGTCTTGGACCCAGTACTTC. Its translation: CASSSPGQGSWTQYF.

The chain is built from TRBV12-3 or TRBV12-4 and TRBJ1-4; 8 bases are a match to TRBD1. V shed 3 bases, J shed 8 bases, and the junction held 2 bases outside the gene matches. This CDR3 is 13 amino acids long. CDR3 sequence (DNA): TGTGCCAGCAGTTTCAGGGGGCACGAAAAACTGTTTTTT. It specifies CASSFRGHEKLFF.